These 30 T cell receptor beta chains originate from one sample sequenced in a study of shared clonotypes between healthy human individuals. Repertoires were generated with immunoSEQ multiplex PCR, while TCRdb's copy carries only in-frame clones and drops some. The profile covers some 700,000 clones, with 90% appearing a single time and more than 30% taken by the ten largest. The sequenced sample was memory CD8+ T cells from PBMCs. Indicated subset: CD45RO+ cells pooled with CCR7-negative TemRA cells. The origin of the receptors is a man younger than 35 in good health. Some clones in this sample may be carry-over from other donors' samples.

CDR3 sequence reads: CASSLYGGRAEEQYF. The CDR3 nucleotides read TGTGCCAGCAGTTTATATGGCGGGAGGGCTGAAGAGCAGTACTTC. The chain joins TRBV27 to TRBJ2-7; 9 bases match TRBD2. This CDR3 has 15 amino acids. The ends lost 1 base at V and 7 bases at J; junction bases unmatched: 8. Germline V CDR1 and CDR2: MNHEY, SMNVEV (reference sequence).

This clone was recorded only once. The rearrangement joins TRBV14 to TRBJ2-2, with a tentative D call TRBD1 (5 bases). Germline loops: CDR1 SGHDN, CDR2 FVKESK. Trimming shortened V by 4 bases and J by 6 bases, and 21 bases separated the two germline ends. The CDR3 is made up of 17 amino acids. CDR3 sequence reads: CASSRGSGSTIPGELFF. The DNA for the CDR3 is TGTGCCAGCAGCCGGGGCTCCGGGTCTACTATCCCCGGGGAGCTGTTTTTT.

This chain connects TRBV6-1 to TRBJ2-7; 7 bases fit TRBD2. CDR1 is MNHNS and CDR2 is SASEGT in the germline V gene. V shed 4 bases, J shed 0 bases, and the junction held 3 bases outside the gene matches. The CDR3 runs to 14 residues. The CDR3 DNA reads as TGTGCCAGCAGTGGACGGGGGGTCTCCTACGAGCAGTACTTC. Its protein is CASSGRGVSYEQYF.

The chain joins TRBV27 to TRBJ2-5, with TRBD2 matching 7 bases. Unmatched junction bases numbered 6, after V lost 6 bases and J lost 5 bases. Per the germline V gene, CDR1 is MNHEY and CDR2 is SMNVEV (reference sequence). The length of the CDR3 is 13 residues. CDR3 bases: TGTGCCAGCAGACCCCGGGGGGAGGAGACCCAGTACTTC. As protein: CASRPRGEETQYF.

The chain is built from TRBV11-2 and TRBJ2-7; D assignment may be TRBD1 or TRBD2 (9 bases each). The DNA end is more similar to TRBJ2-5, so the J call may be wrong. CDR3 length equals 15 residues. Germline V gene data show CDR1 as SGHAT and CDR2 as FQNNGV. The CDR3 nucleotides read TGTGCCAGCAGCCCCGGGACAGGGACTAGCGAGACCCAGTACTTC. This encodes CASSPGTGTSETQYF.

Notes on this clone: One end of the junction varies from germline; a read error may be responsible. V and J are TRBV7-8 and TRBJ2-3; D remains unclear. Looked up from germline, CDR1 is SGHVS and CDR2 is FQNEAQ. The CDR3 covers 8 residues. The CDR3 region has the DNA TGTGCCAGCACCGATGGGGATTTT. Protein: CASTDGDF. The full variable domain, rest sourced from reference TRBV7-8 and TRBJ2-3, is GAGVSQSPRYKVAKRGQDVALRCDPISGHVSLFWYQQALGQGPEFLTYFQNEAQLDKSGLPSDRFFAERPEGSVSTLKIQRTQQEDSAVYLCASTDGDFGPGTRLTVL.

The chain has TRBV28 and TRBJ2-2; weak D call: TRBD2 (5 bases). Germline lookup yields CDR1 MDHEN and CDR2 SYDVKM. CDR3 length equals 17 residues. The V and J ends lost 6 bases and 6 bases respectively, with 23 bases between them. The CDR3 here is CASRSLGKEARAGELFF. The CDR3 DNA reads TGTGCCAGCAGATCTTTAGGGAAGGAAGCGCGGGCCGGGGAGCTGTTTTTT.

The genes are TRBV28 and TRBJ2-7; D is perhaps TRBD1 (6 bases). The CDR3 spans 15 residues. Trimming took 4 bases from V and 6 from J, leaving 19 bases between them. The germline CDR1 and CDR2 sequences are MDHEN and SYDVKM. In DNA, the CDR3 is TGTGCCAGCAGTTCCACGACAGGCTGGGGTGCCGAGCAGTACTTC. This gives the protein CASSSTTGWGAEQYF.

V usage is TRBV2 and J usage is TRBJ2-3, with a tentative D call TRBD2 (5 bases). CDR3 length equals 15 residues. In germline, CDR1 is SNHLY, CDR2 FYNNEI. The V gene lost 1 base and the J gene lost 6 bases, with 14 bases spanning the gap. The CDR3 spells CASSEGAFRRDTQYF. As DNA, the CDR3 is TGTGCCAGCAGTGAAGGGGCTTTCCGGAGGGATACGCAGTATTTT.

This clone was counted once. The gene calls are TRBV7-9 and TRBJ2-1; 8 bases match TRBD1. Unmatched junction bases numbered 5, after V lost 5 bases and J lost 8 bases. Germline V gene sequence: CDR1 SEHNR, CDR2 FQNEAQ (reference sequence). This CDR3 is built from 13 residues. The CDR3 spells CASSPQGAHEQFF. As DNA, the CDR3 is TGTGCCAGCAGCCCCCAGGGGGCTCATGAGCAGTTCTTC.

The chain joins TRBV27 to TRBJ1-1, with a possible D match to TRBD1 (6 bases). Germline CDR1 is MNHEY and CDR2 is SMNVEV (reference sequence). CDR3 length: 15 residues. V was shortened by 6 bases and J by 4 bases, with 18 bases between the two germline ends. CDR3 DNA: TGTGCCAGCAGCCAGGGGCGATATTGGATCACTGAAGCTTTCTTT. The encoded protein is CASSQGRYWITEAFF.

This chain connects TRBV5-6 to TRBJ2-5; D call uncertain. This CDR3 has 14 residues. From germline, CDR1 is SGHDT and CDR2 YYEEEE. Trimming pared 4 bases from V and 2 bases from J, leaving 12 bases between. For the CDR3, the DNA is TGTGCCAGCAGCCGTCGTGGCGCGCAAGAGACCCAGTACTTC. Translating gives CASSRRGAQETQYF.

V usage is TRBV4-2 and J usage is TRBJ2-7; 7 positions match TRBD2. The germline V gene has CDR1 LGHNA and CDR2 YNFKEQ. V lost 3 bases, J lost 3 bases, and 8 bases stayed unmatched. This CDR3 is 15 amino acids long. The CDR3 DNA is TGTGCCAGCAGCCAGGGGCGGGAGCCCTACTACGAGCAGTACTTC. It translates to CASSQGREPYYEQYF.

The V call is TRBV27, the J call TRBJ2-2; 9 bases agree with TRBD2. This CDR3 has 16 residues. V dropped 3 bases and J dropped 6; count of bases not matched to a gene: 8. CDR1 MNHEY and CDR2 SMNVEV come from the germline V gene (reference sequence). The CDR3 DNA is TGTGCCAGCAGTTTCTTAGCGGGAGAAAAGGCCGGGGAGCTGTTTTTT. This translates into CASSFLAGEKAGELFF.

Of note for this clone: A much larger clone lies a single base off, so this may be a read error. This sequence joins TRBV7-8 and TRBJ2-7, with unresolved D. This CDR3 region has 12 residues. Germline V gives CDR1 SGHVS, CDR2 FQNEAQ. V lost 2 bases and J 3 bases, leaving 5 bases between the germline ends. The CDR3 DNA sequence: TGTGCCAGCAGCTTAAGGGACTACGAGCAGTACTTC. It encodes CASSLRDYEQYF.

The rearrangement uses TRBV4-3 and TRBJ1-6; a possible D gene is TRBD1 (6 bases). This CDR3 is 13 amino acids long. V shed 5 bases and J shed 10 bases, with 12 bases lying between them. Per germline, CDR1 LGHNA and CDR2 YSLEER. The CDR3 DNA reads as TGCGCCAGCAGCTGGGCGGGGGGCTCACCCCTCCACTTT. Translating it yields CASSWAGGSPLHF.

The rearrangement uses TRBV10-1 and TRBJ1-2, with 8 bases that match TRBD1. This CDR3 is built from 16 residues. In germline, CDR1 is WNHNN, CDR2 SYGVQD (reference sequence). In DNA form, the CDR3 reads TGCCCCTTAAAAGCTAGGGGAGACAGGGGAGTCTATGGCTACACCTTC. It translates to CPLKARGDRGVYGYTF.

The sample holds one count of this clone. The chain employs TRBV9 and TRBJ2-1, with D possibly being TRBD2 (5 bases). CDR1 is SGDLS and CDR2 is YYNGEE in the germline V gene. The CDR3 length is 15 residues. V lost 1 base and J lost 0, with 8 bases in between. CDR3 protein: CASSVSSGSYNEQFF. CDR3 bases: TGTGCCAGCAGCGTATCCAGCGGCTCCTACAATGAGCAGTTCTTC.

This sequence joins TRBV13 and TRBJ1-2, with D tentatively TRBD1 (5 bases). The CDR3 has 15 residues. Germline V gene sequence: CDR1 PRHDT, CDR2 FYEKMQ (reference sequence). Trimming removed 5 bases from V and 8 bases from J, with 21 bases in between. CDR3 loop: CASSLLLGGYRGYTF. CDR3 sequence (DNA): TGTGCCAGCAGCCTATTATTGGGGGGTTATCGGGGCTACACCTTC.

Here the CDR3 reads CASSQGHRGFTDTQYF. The CDR3 DNA reads TGCGCCAGCAGCCAAGGCCACAGGGGATTCACAGATACGCAGTATTTT. The chain has TRBV4-3 and TRBJ2-3; TRBD1 matches 7 bases. This CDR3 contains 16 residues. V gave up 1 base and J gave up 2 bases; unmatched junction bases: 6. Germline V gene data show CDR1 as LGHNA and CDR2 as YSLEER.

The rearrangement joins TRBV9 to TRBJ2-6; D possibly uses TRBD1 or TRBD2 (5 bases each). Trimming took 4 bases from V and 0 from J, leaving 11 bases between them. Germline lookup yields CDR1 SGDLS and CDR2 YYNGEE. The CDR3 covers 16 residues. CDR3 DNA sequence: TGTGCCAGCAGCCCCCGGGGCGGCTCTGGGGCCAACGTCCTGACTTTC. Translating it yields CASSPRGGSGANVLTF.

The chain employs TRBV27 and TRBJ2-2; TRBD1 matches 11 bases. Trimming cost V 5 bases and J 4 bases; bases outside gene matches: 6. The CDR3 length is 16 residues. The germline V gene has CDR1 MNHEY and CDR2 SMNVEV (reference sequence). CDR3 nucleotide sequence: TGTGCCAGCAGTCCGCTCGGGACAGGGGGCACCGGGGAGCTGTTTTTT. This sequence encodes CASSPLGTGGTGELFF.

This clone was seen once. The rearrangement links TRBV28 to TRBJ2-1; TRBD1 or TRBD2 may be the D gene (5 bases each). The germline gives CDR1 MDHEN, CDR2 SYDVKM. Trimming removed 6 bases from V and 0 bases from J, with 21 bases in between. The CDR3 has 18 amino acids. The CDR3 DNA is TGTGCCAGCAGCCTGGGGCGGGTACTAGGAAGCTCCTACAATGAGCAGTTCTTC. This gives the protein CASSLGRVLGSSYNEQFF.

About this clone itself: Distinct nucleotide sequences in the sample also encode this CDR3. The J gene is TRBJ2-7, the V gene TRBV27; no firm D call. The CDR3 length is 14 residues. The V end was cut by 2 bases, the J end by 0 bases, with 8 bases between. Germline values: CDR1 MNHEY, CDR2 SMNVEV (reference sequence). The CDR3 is CASSLTVSSYEQYF. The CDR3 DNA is TGTGCCAGCAGTTTAACTGTCAGCTCCTACGAGCAGTACTTC.

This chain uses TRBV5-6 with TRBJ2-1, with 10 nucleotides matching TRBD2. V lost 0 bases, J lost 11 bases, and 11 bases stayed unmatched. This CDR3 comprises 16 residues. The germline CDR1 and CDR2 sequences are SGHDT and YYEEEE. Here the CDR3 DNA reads TGTGCCAGCAGCTTGGTGTCTAGCGGGAGCGTTTCCAAGCAGTTCTTC. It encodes CASSLVSSGSVSKQFF.

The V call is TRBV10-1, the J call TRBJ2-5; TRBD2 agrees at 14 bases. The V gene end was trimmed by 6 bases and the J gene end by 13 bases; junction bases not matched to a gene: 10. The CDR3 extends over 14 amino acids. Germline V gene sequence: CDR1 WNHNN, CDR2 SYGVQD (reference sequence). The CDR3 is CASSDGTSGSLPYF. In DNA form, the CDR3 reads TGCGCCAGCAGCGACGGGACTAGCGGGAGTCTACCGTACTTC.

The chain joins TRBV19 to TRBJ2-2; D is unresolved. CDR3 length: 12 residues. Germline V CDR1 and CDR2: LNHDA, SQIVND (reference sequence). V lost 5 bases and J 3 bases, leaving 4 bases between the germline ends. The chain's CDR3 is CASSWYTGELFF. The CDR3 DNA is TGTGCCAGTAGTTGGTACACCGGGGAGCTGTTTTTT.

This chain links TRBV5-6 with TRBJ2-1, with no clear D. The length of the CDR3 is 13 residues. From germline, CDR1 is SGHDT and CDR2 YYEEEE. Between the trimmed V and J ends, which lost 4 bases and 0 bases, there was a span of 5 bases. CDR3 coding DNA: TGTGCCAGCAGCCGAAGCTCCTACAATGAGCAGTTCTTC. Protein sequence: CASSRSSYNEQFF.

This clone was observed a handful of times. The CDR3 region has the DNA TGTGCCAGCAGTGGGTTGGGACTTGCCTACGAGCAGTACTTC. Protein product: CASSGLGLAYEQYF. The rearrangement uses TRBV6-1 and TRBJ2-7; D perhaps matches TRBD2 (6 bases). The CDR3 is made up of 14 amino acids. CDR1 and CDR2 (germline): MNHNS, SASEGT. V was cut by 4 bases and J by 2 bases, with 12 bases left in between.

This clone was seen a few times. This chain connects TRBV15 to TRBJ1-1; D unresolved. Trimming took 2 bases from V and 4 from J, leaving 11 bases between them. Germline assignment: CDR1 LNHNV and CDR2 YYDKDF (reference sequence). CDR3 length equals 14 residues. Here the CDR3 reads CATSRPSEFTEAFF. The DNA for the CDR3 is TGTGCCACCAGCAGACCGTCAGAGTTCACTGAAGCTTTCTTT.